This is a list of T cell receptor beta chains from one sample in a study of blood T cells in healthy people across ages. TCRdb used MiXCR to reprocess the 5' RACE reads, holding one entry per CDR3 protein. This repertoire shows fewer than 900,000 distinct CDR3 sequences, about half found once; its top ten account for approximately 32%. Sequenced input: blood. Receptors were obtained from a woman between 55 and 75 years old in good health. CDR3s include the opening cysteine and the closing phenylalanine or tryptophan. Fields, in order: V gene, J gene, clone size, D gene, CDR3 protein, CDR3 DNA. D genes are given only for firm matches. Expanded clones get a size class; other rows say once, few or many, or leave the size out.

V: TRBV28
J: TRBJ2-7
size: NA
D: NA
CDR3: CASSSTRGGPRSSYEQYF
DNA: TGTGCCAGCAGTTCGACCCGGGGCGGTCCGAGGAGCTCCTACGAGCAGTACTTC

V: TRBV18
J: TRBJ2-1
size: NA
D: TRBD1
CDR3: CASSPNQGQGWNEQFF
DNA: TGTGCCAGCTCACCAAACCAGGGACAGGGATGGAATGAGCAGTTCTTC

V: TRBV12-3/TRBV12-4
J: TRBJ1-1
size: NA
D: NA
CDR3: CASSLEGQAFF
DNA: TGTGCCAGCAGTTTGGAGGGACAAGCTTTCTTT

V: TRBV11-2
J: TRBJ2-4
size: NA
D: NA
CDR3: CASSVSRENIQYF
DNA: TGTGCCAGCAGCGTCTCTAGAGAAAACATTCAGTACTTC

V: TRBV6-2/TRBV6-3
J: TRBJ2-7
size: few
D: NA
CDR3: CASSYQQGTYEQYF
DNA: TGTGCCAGCAGTTACCAGCAGGGGACCTACGAGCAGTACTTC

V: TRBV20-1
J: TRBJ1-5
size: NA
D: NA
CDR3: CSAREVHGNQPQHF
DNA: TGCAGTGCTAGAGAGGTGCACGGCAATCAGCCCCAGCATTTT

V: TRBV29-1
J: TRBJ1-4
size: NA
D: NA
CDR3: CSVVTDYNEKLFF
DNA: TGCAGCGTTGTTACAGACTATAATGAAAAACTGTTTTTT

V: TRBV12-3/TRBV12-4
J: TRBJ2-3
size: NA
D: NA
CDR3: CASSTQRLGADTQYF
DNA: TGTGCCAGCAGCACACAGAGACTCGGCGCAGATACGCAGTATTTT

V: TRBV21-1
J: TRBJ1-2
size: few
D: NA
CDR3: CASRNGGLGYGYTF
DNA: TGTGCCAGCAGAAACGGGGGGCTGGGCTATGGCTACACCTTC

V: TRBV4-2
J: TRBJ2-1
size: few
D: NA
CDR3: CASSQDGGGSVYNEQFF
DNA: TGTGCCAGCAGCCAAGACGGTGGCGGGTCAGTCTACAATGAGCAGTTCTTC

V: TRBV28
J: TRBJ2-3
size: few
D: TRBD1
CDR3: CASTGTGETSSTDTQYF
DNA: TGTGCCAGTACCGGGACAGGGGAGACCTCTAGCACAGATACGCAGTATTTT

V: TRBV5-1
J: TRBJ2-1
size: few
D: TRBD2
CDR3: CASSWAGGTGNEQFF
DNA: TGCGCCAGCAGCTGGGCGGGAGGGACCGGCAATGAGCAGTTCTTC

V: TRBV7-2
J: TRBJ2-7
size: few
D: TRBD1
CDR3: CASSSETGPTYEQYF
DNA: TGTGCCAGCAGCTCTGAGACAGGGCCTACCTACGAGCAGTACTTC

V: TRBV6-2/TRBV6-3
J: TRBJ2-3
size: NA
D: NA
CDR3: CASSSTSGGGTQYF
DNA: TGTGCCAGCAGTTCAACTTCGGGTGGCGGTACGCAGTATTTT

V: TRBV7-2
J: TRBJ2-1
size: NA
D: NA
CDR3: CASSHVEARVSYNEQFF
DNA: TGTGCCAGCAGCCATGTTGAAGCGAGAGTTTCCTACAATGAGCAGTTCTTC

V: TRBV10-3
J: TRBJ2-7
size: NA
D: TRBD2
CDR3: CASKAGESYEQYF
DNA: TGTGCCTCTAAAGCGGGGGAGTCCTACGAGCAGTACTTC

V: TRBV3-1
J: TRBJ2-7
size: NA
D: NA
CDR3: CAGSQLSWAYEQYF
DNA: TGTGCCGGCAGCCAACTTTCCTGGGCCTACGAGCAGTACTTC

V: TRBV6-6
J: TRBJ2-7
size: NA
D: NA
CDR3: CASSYSNRDLSYEQYF
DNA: TGTGCCAGCAGTTACTCGAACAGGGATCTCTCCTACGAGCAGTACTTC

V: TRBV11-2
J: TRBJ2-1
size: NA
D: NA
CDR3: CASSFVSDNEQFF
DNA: TGTGCCAGCAGCTTCGTTAGCGACAATGAGCAGTTCTTC

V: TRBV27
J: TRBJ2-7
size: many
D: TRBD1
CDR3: CASSPRDRGMYEQYF
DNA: TGTGCCAGCAGCCCCCGGGACAGGGGGATGTACGAGCAGTACTTC

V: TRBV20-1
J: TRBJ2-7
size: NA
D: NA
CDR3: CSATSPGTANNEQYF
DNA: TGCAGTGCTACCTCCCCCGGGACCGCTAACAATGAGCAGTACTTC

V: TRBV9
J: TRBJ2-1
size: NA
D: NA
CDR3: CASSGGGGTYNEQFF
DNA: TGTGCCAGCAGTGGGGGTGGGGGGACCTACAATGAGCAGTTCTTC

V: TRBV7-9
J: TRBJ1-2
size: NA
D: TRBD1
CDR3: CASSRRTGNGDYGYTF
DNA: TGTGCCAGCAGCCGACGGACAGGGAATGGTGACTATGGCTACACCTTC

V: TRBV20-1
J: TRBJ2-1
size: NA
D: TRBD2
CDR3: CSARGGSGGSYNEQFF
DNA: TGCAGTGCTAGAGGTGGGTCGGGAGGCTCCTACAATGAGCAGTTCTTC

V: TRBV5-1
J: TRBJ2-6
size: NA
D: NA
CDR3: CASSSTGTPSSGANVLTF
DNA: TGCGCCAGCAGCTCAACCGGGACTCCTAGCTCTGGGGCCAACGTCCTGACTTTC

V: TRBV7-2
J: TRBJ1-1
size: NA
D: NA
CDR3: CASSPTYRDGRLNTEAFF
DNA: TGTGCCAGCAGCCCCACCTACCGGGACGGTAGACTGAACACTGAAGCTTTCTTT

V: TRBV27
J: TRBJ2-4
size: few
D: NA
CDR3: CAIDGRSGNIQYF
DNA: TGTGCCATCGACGGGCGCTCCGGAAACATTCAGTACTTC

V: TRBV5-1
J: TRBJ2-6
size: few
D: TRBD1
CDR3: CASSKDRASGANVLTF
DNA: TGCGCCAGCAGCAAGGACAGGGCCTCTGGGGCCAACGTCCTGACTTTC

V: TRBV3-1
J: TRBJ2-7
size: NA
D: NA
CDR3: CAGSHPGDGRSYEQYF
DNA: TGTGCCGGCAGCCACCCGGGGGACGGAAGATCCTACGAGCAGTACTTC

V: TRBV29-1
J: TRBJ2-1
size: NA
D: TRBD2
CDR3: CSVEPGGASNEQFF
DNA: TGCAGCGTTGAACCCGGGGGGGCCAGTAATGAGCAGTTCTTC

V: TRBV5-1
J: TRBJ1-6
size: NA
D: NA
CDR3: CASSPTWAARNSPLHF
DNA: TGCGCCAGCAGCCCTACCTGGGCCGCGAGAAATTCACCCCTCCACTTT

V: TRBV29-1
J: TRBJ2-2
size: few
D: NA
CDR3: CSVPSGAGELFF
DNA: TGCAGCGTCCCCTCTGGGGCCGGGGAGCTGTTTTTT

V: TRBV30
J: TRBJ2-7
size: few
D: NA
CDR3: CAWSKGTLYEQYF
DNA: TGTGCCTGGAGTAAGGGGACACTATACGAGCAGTACTTC

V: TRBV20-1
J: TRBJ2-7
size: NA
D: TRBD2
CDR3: CSASGAGGPVGEQYF
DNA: TGCAGTGCTAGTGGGGCGGGAGGCCCCGTCGGCGAGCAGTACTTC

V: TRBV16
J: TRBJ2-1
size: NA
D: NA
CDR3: CASSQFSDNKQFF
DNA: TGTGCCAGCAGCCAATTTTCAGACAATAAGCAGTTCTTC

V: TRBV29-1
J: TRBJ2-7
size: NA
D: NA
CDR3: CSVDKGGDEQYF
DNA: TGCAGCGTTGACAAGGGGGGAGACGAGCAGTACTTC

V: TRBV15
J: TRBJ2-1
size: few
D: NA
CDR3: CATSKGRDHNEQFF
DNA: TGTGCCACCAGCAAAGGGCGGGACCACAATGAGCAGTTCTTC

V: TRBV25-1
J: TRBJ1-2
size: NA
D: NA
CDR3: CASSESRGQYGYTF
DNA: TGTGCCAGCAGTGAAAGCCGGGGCCAGTATGGCTACACCTTC

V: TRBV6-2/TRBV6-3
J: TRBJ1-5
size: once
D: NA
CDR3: CAGGWGNQPQHF
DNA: TGTGCCGGCGGGTGGGGCAATCAGCCCCAGCATTTT

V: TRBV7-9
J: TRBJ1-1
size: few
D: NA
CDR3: CASSHSGVWTEAFF
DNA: TGTGCCAGCAGCCATTCCGGGGTATGGACTGAAGCTTTCTTT

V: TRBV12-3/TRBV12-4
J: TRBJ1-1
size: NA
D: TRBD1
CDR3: CASTRDRAVIVEAFF
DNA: TGTGCCAGCACCAGGGACAGGGCGGTGATTGTTGAAGCTTTCTTT

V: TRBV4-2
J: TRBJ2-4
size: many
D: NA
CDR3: CASSQSGRENIQYF
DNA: TGTGCCAGCAGCCAATCGGGGCGGGAAAACATTCAGTACTTC

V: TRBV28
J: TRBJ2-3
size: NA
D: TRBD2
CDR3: CASSLGTSGRGTADTQYF
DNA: TGTGCCAGCAGTTTAGGGACTAGCGGGAGGGGGACCGCAGATACGCAGTATTTT

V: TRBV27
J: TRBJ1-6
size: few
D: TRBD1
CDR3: CASSGTGDSPLHF
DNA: TGTGCCAGCAGCGGGACAGGGGACTCACCCCTCCACTTT

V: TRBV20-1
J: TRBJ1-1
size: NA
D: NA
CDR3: CSAPRTLNTEAFF
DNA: TGCAGTGCTCCGAGAACGTTGAACACTGAAGCTTTCTTT

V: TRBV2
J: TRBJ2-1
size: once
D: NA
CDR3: CASSDGGTEQFF
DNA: TGTGCCAGCAGTGATGGGGGAACTGAGCAGTTCTTC

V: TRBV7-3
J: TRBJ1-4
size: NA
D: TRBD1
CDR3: CASSQTGRNNEKLFF
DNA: TGTGCCAGCAGCCAGACAGGGCGGAATAATGAAAAACTGTTTTTT

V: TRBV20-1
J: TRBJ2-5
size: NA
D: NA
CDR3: CSARDYGVQETQYF
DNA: TGCAGTGCTAGAGATTATGGCGTACAAGAGACCCAGTACTTC

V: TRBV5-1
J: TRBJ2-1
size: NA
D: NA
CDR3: CASSHQTSVPTVNEQFF
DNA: TGCGCCAGCAGCCACCAGACTAGTGTCCCCACTGTCAATGAGCAGTTCTTC

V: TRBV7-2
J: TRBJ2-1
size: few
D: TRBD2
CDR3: CASSLGASGPDNEQFF
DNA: TGTGCCAGCAGCCTAGGGGCTAGCGGGCCTGACAATGAGCAGTTCTTC

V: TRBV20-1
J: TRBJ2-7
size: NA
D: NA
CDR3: CSARAGVAYEQYF
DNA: TGCAGTGCTAGAGCGGGAGTGGCCTACGAGCAGTACTTC